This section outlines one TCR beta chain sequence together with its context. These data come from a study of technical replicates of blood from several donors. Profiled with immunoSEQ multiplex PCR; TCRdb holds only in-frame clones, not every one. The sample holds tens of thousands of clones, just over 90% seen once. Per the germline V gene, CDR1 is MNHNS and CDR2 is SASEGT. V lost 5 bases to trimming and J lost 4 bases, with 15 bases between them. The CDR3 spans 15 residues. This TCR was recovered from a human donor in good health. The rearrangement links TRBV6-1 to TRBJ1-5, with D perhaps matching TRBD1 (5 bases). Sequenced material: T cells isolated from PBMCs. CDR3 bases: TGTGCCAGCAGTATGCTTTGGGGCAGGAATCAGCCCCAGCATTTT. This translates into CASSMLWGRNQPQHF.